This TCR beta chain was documented in a study of shared clonotypes between healthy human individuals (dated by TCRdb to about 2020). Concerning the study at large: Three men and a couple of women, aged 18 to 49 years, made up the cohort. For each donor, three plates each were used for CD4 naive and CD4 memory, two plates were used for CD8 naive, and one plate was used for CD8 memory. The study deeply sequenced blood TCR repertoires of about 5 healthy adults to estimate repertoire size and the extent of clonotype sharing between individuals. To increase sequencing depth and limit assay-specific biases, different laboratories used diverse techniques to prepare libraries and sequence TCR repertoires. Each donor's leukapheresis produced roughly between roughly 0.85 and 9.5 billion PBMCs.

Comments on this clone: There is no known antigen for this receptor. No base qualities exist here, and no much larger clone lies one base off it.

The germline V gene encodes CDR1 MRHNA and CDR2 SNTAGT. Between the V and J ends, shortened by 0 bases and 7 bases respectively, the junction contains 13 bases. Including cysteine and phenylalanine, the CDR3 has 15 amino acids. Only the CDR3 portion is preserved as DNA: 45 bases, with reading frame beginning at the first base. Healthy HIV-negative adults with no recently reported acute infections or vaccinations were included as donors. Only Caucasian adults living in Nashville, Tennessee, USA were represented among the donors. CD4+ T cells were enriched by magnetic negative selection, after which naive cells were positively selected on CD45RA and the negative fraction was taken as the memory subset. Blood was obtained by leukapheresis, after which PBMCs were separated by Ficoll-Histopaque density gradient centrifugation and cryopreserved in liquid nitrogen vapor phase. Purity and quantity of every magnetically sorted T cell population were checked by analytical flow cytometry. Genomic DNA was isolated from every sorted fraction and measured by UV absorbance on a Nanodrop 2000c.

General conclusions and limits of the study: Based on pairwise subsampling, the degree of clonotype sharing among donors was expected to be affected by sequencing depth. Sampling was restricted to blood, and TCR repertoires in tissue are likely to differ from TCR repertoires in blood. Because the study included only a small number of donors, the genetic and exposure-history diversity represented was limited. Sharing across a handful of donors was observed for around 5% of naive CD4, 3% to 3.5% of naive CD8, about 2.5% of memory CD4, and about 0.4% of memory CD8 clonotypes. Larger estimated clonotype richness was generally found for naive subsets than for memory subsets. Compared with non-shared clonotypes, the clonotypes found in all four sorted-subset donors had higher generation probabilities. Incomplete sequencing was indicated by rarefaction of sorted-subset datasets, despite the large sequencing depth.

TCR CDR3 regions were amplified from genomic DNA by multiplex PCR using the deep immunoSEQ assay. Genomic DNA extracted from each cell subset was distributed evenly over all wells of several immunoSEQ 96-well plates, and each plate served as one replicate. For sorted subsets, about 220 ng of genomic DNA, equivalent to some 30,000 T cell genomes, went into each replicate PCR. Purified libraries were measured with a Qubit 3.0 fluorometer, size-checked on a Bioanalyzer 2100, and measured again with the KAPA Library Quantification kit. A separate single-read 150-cycle Illumina NextSeq 550 flow cell was used to sequence each immunoSEQ 96-well plate. The original methods were these. Because only junctional sequences without quality scores were contained in the immunoSEQ output, filtering matching that applied to full-length reads could not be performed. To assign V/J genes and CDR3, sequences were annotated against IMGT germline references using PyIR, a Python wrapper for IgBLAST v1.9. Any read was removed if the V/J assignment was weak (E-value above 1e-6), the CDR3 was missing, or the read contained stop codons, out-of-frame junctions, or ambiguous translated residues. V3J clonotypes were defined as sequences sharing the same inferred V gene, J gene, and CDR3 amino acid sequence. Percentage overlap between repertoires was calculated by dividing the number of shared unique clonotypes by the size of the smaller repertoire. RTK rarefaction, the Chao1 estimator, and Recon v2.1 estimates of unobserved clonotypes were used to assess repertoire richness. Generation probabilities for all TCRbeta clonotypes obtained by the gDNA method from a handful of donors were computed using OLGA. Entries here come from immuneACCESS through TCRdb and include only in-frame sequences with V and J called. Some clones fail to appear in such tables; in the studies checked, an unresolved V gene covers under half of the shortfall, and the cause of the remainder is unknown. Clonal size and the V and J genes are those of that table, whereas D and trimming came from the DNA. The sample table contains about 1.5 million clones; only one count was recorded for about 98% of them. About 0.45% of the sample lies in the top ten.

Sequenced input: naive CD4+ T cells sorted from blood. The cell subset or site label on this specimen signifies: CD45RA+ positively selected. The receptor chain draws on TRBV6-4 and TRBJ2-1; TRBD2 is possibly the D segment (5 matching bases). This receptor was obtained from a man aged 30 to 45 in good health. The CDR3 region has the sequence CASSDSTARGNEQFF. The DNA reads TGTGCCAGCAGTGACTCCACAGCACGAGGGAATGAGCAGTTCTTC.